The 9 T cell receptor beta chains presented below share a single source sample, sequenced in a study of blood T cell repertoires in COVID-19. Produced via immunoSEQ multiplex PCR; TCRdb's table is partial and in-frame only. Among about 230,000 clones listed, 80% to 90% were seen once. Specimen: PBMCs or T cells enriched from blood (not recorded which). The receptors come from a woman aged 25 to 39 who had been exposed to COVID-19.

The chain carries TRBV4-1 and TRBJ2-6; 12 nucleotides align to TRBD1. Germline V gene data show CDR1 as MGHRA and CDR2 as YSYEKL. The trim removed 2 bases at V and 3 bases at J, leaving 8 bases unmatched. CDR3 length: 19 residues. The CDR3 DNA follows: TGCGCCAGCAGCCAACTACCGGGACAGGGGGCGCGTGGGGCCAACGTCCTGACTTTC. As protein: CASSQLPGQGARGANVLTF.

This chain joins TRBV21-1 and TRBJ2-1; whether TRBD2, the table's D call, matches the DNA was not checked. TRBV21-1 is a known pseudogene. The CDR3 is 13 residues long. In nucleotides, the CDR3 is TGTGCCAGCAGCACGGGGGGGCGGGATGAGCAGTTCTTC. The encoded protein is CASSTGGRDEQFF.

This sequence joins TRBV4-2 and TRBJ2-1; 11 bases line up with TRBD2. V was clipped by 3 bases and J by 4 bases; unmatched bases: 8. The germline V gene has CDR1 LGHNA and CDR2 YNFKEQ. The CDR3 runs 17 residues. CDR3 sequence reads: CASSQAGTSGVYNEQFF. The CDR3 DNA is TGTGCCAGCAGCCAGGCCGGGACTAGCGGAGTGTACAATGAGCAGTTCTTC.

In this sample, this clone turned up once. This sequence joins TRBV7-2 and TRBJ2-7; TRBD2 matches at 7 bases. Germline lookup yields CDR1 SGHTA and CDR2 FQGNSA. The CDR3 consists of 17 residues. Germline trimming cut 1 base from V and 1 base from J; bases unmatched to any gene: 10. The CDR3 coding sequence is TGTGCCAGCAGCTTAGTAGCAGCTAGCGGAAATTCCTACGAGCAGTACTTC. Translating it yields CASSLVAASGNSYEQYF.

This rearrangement joins TRBV6-5 to TRBJ2-2; maybe TRBD2 (5 bases). This CDR3 spans 11 amino acids. V shed 8 bases and J shed 7 bases, with 8 bases lying between them. Germline V gives CDR1 MNHEY, CDR2 SVGAGI. CDR3 coding DNA: TGTGCCAGCGGAGGAGGCGGGGAGCTGTTTTTT. This sequence encodes CASGGGGELFF.

DNA of the CDR3: TGCGCCAGCAGTGAGTCGAATCCGGGAGAGACCTCCAATGAGCAGTTCTTC. Amino acids: CASSESNPGETSNEQFF. This rearrangement joins TRBV10-1 to TRBJ2-1; D perhaps matches TRBD2 (6 bases). V shed 0 bases and J shed 6 bases, with 18 bases lying between them. CDR3 length equals 17 residues. Per germline, CDR1 WNHNN and CDR2 SYGVQD (reference sequence).

V is TRBV28 and J is TRBJ2-3, with 10 nucleotides matching TRBD2. Germline CDR1 MDHEN, CDR2 SYDVKM. There are 14 residues in the CDR3. V was clipped by 6 bases and J by 9 bases; unmatched bases: 9. The CDR3 reads CASSYSGRAGTQYF. The CDR3 nucleotides are TGTGCCAGCAGCTACAGCGGGAGGGCCGGGACGCAGTATTTT.

This clone was seen repeatedly, ten times or more. The J gene is TRBJ2-1, the V gene TRBV6-4; 9 nucleotides agree with TRBD2. The CDR3 runs 17 residues. J was trimmed by 0 bases and V by 5 bases; bases with no gene match: 8. The germline V gene encodes CDR1 MRHNA and CDR2 SNTAGT. The CDR3 loop is CASSPLFSGSSYNEQFF. The CDR3 nucleotides read TGTGCCAGCAGTCCATTATTTAGCGGGAGCTCCTACAATGAGCAGTTCTTC.

V is TRBV5-4 and J is TRBJ2-5, with 9 bases fitting TRBD2. V was clipped by 3 bases and J by 2 bases; unmatched bases: 14. The CDR3 is 18 residues long. The V gene's germline CDR1 is SGHNT and CDR2 YYREEE (reference sequence). CDR3 sequence (DNA): TGTGCCAGCAGCTGGTCACTAGCGGGTGAGCCGGAGCAAGAGACCCAGTACTTC. It translates to CASSWSLAGEPEQETQYF.